This TCR beta chain was captured in a study of control samples from healthy donors and cancer patients. TCRdb keeps only in-frame clones here, not all; method: immunoSEQ multiplex PCR. This sample has 95,000 to 100,000 clones; more than 85% occur once, and the top ten carry more than 7%. Germline CDR1 and CDR2: MNHNY and SVGAGI (reference sequence). V dropped 5 bases and J dropped 0; count of bases not matched to a gene: 4. The CDR3 runs to 16 residues. The specimen sequenced was blood. V gene TRBV6-6 combines with J gene TRBJ2-1; 10 bases are shared with TRBD2. This TCR was recovered from a man aged 25 to 40 in good health. The CDR3 DNA sequence: TGTGCCAGCAGTCAGAGCGGGAGGGCCTCCTACAATGAGCAGTTCTTC. Its protein product is CASSQSGRASYNEQFF.